This T cell receptor (beta chain) came from a study of breast tumors, draining lymph nodes, adjacent tissues. Overall study findings and caveats: Tumor and nontumor repertoires were significantly more similar in luminal-like than in basal-like breast cancer.

Breast cancer patients provided tissue from their axillary draining lymph nodes. V was pared by 2 bases and J by 8 bases, with 13 bases between. Looked up from germline, CDR1 is MGHRA and CDR2 is YSYEKL. CDR3 size: 15 residues. Each CDR3 protein is one row after TCRdb ran MiXCR on the multiplex PCR reads. The data contain under 150,000 distinct CDR3 sequences, just under 20% of them singletons. This clonotype appeared many times. Its antigen remains unidentified. The chain couples TRBV4-1 to TRBJ2-6, with D perhaps matching TRBD1 (5 bases). Sequencing used axillary lymph node tissue. This receptor was taken from a female donor with breast cancer. Some clones in this sample may be carry-over from other donors' samples. The CDR3: CASSQQYRQTNVLTF. The CDR3 nucleotides read TGCGCCAGCAGCCAACAATATCGACAGACCAACGTCCTGACTTTC.